These 26 T cell receptor beta chains originate from one sample sequenced in a study of blood T cell repertoires in COVID-19. Only in-frame clones appear in the TCRdb table, and some are missing; sequencing was by immunoSEQ multiplex PCR. This sample has 200,000 to 300,000 clones, with roughly 88% found just once. The sequenced material came from peripheral blood. The receptors shown here come from a woman aged 25-40 years with COVID-19, enrolled during active disease.

J is TRBJ1-2 and V is TRBV18; TRBD1 might be the D (5 bases). This CDR3 has 16 residues. Germline CDR1 is KGHSH and CDR2 is LQKENI. V gave up 3 bases and J gave up 7 bases, with 21 bases separating them. The CDR3 region is CASSPTRGGLGGGYTF. CDR3 nucleotides: TGTGCCAGCTCACCCACCCGGGGGGGTCTGGGCGGTGGCTACACCTTC.

The chain combines TRBV27 with TRBJ1-2, with D perhaps matching TRBD1 (5 bases). Germline CDR1 MNHEY, CDR2 SMNVEV (reference sequence). The germline V and J ends were trimmed by 0 bases and 8 bases, with 13 bases remaining between them. The CDR3 has 14 residues. CDR3 sequence (DNA): TGTGCCAGCAGTTTATCTGGCAGGGCGCGAGGCTACACCTTC. Translating gives CASSLSGRARGYTF.

The chain is built from TRBV29-1 and TRBJ1-2; 11 nucleotides line up with TRBD1. Germline lookup yields CDR1 SQVTM and CDR2 ANQGSEA. Germline trimming cut 6 bases from V and 8 bases from J; bases unmatched to any gene: 11. The CDR3 runs 14 residues. The CDR3 reads CSVAMGQGVGGYTF. The CDR3 DNA follows: TGCAGCGTCGCCATGGGACAGGGGGTCGGGGGCTACACCTTC.

The chain employs TRBV5-1 and TRBJ1-1; D is possibly TRBD1 (5 bases). V was clipped by 0 bases and J by 1 base, with 19 bases between them. CDR3 length: 18 residues. In germline, CDR1 is SGHRS, CDR2 YFSETQ. CDR3 bases: TGCGCCAGCAGCTTGGGACAGACCCCTTCCCTACGGAACACTGAAGCTTTCTTT. It is translated as CASSLGQTPSLRNTEAFF.

The chain uses TRBV19 and TRBJ2-4; 8 positions match TRBD2. The CDR3 has 17 amino acids. The V segment lost 6 bases and the J segment 0 bases; nucleotides outside the gene matches: 10. Germline CDR1 LNHDA, CDR2 SQIVND (reference sequence). The CDR3 DNA follows: TGTGCCAGTAGCTCGGGGGGGCACGAGCTAGCCAAAAACATTCAGTACTTC. Translated: CASSSGGHELAKNIQYF.

The chain joins TRBV5-4 to TRBJ2-1, with 7 nucleotides matching TRBD1. The CDR3 runs to 16 residues. Germline V CDR1 and CDR2: SGHNT, YYREEE (reference sequence). V lost 4 bases, J lost 0 bases, and 7 bases stayed unmatched. The CDR3 DNA reads as TGTGCCAGCAGCCCGGGACAGCCGAGCTCCTACAATGAGCAGTTCTTC. This encodes CASSPGQPSSYNEQFF. The full variable domain, completed using reference TRBV5-4 and TRBJ2-1, is ETGVTQSPTHLIKTRGQQVTLRCSSQSGHNTVSWYQQALGQGPQFIFQYYREEENGRGNFPPRFSGLQFPNYSSELNVNALELDDSALYLCASSPGQPSSYNEQFFGPGTRLTVL.

The chain joins TRBV27 to TRBJ2-1, with D possibly matching TRBD2 (6 bases). The CDR3 runs 15 residues. V dropped 7 bases and J dropped 3 bases, with 16 bases sitting between them. Looked up from germline, CDR1 is MNHEY and CDR2 is SMNVEV (reference sequence). CDR3 protein: CASMLVAGLYNEQFF. The CDR3 DNA reads as TGTGCCAGCATGCTCGTGGCGGGGCTCTACAATGAGCAGTTCTTC.

This clone was detected only once. The chain uses TRBV3-1 (or the pseudogene TRBV3-2) and TRBJ2-7, with 9 positions matching TRBD2. This CDR3 has 18 residues. Germline V gene sequence: CDR1 LGHDT, CDR2 YNNKEL (reference sequence). V dropped 1 base and J dropped 3; count of bases not matched to a gene: 13. The CDR3 loop is CASSQGPSSGASVYEQYF. The CDR3, as DNA: TGTGCCAGCAGCCAAGGGCCGTCTAGCGGGGCAAGTGTCTACGAGCAGTACTTC.

The rearrangement joins TRBV24-1 to TRBJ2-5, with D possibly being TRBD2 (6 bases). The CDR3 extends over 14 amino acids. V lost 1 base to trimming and J lost 3 bases, with 8 bases between them. Germline values: CDR1 KGHDR, CDR2 SFDVKD. The CDR3 coding sequence is TGTGCCACCAGTGATTTCCGGAGGGAAGAGACCCAGTACTTC. Residues: CATSDFRREETQYF.

This sequence joins TRBV7-9 and TRBJ1-1, with 9 positions matching TRBD1. CDR1 is SEHNR, CDR2 FQNEAQ, per germline (reference sequence). This CDR3 contains 15 residues. Trimming took 4 bases from V and 8 from J; bases not matched to a gene: 11. The CDR3 region is CASSSGQGLKLEAFF. The CDR3 DNA follows: TGTGCCAGCAGCTCGGGACAGGGTTTGAAGCTGGAAGCTTTCTTT.

The chain couples TRBV19 to TRBJ2-7; D is unresolved. CDR3 length: 11 amino acids. The germline V gene has CDR1 LNHDA and CDR2 SQIVND (reference sequence). Trimming took 4 bases from V and 7 from J, leaving 8 bases between them. The CDR3 reads CASSTLEEQYF. The CDR3 nucleotides read TGTGCCAGTAGTACATTGGAGGAGCAGTACTTC.

DNA for the CDR3: TGTGCCAGCACCCAACAGGTGCCCGGGGAGCTGTTTTTT. Translating it yields CASTQQVPGELFF. The chain links TRBV12-3 or TRBV12-4 to TRBJ2-2; D may be TRBD1 (5 bases). Trimming shortened V by 7 bases and J by 6 bases, and 12 bases separated the two germline ends. CDR3 size: 13 residues.

This sequence joins TRBV27 and TRBJ2-2; weak D call: TRBD2 (6 bases). The germline V gene encodes CDR1 MNHEY and CDR2 SMNVEV (reference sequence). CDR3 length: 13 amino acids. V was trimmed by 7 bases and J by 6 bases, leaving 12 bases between them. The CDR3 region has the DNA TGTGCCAGCAAGACGGGAGTCCCCGGGGAGCTGTTTTTT. It is translated as CASKTGVPGELFF.

Here the CDR3 DNA reads TGTGCCAGCAGCTTCTTTTCTCCCTCTGCGGGGGGGTACAATGAGCAGTTCTTC. Amino acids: CASSFFSPSAGGYNEQFF. The gene calls are TRBV7-6 and TRBJ2-1; TRBD2 aligns across 9 bases. J was trimmed by 4 bases and V by 3 bases; bases with no gene match: 13. The CDR3 runs to 18 residues. Germline V CDR1 and CDR2: SGHVS, FNYEAQ.

This clone came up a few times. The genes are TRBV6-2 or TRBV6-3 and TRBJ1-1; 7 bases are a match to TRBD1. The germline gives CDR1 MNHEY, CDR2 SVGEGT. The CDR3 covers 15 residues. V gave up 4 bases and J gave up 1 base; unmatched junction bases: 6. Written as DNA, the CDR3 is TGTGCCAGCAGTTTGGGACAGCCAAGGAACACTGAAGCTTTCTTT. This translates into CASSLGQPRNTEAFF.

The rearrangement joins TRBV14 to TRBJ1-2, with a weak D call TRBD1 (5 bases). This CDR3 region has 16 residues. V lost 0 bases and J 0 bases, leaving 11 bases between the germline ends. Germline CDR1 SGHDN, CDR2 FVKESK. This CDR3 is CASSQDKQGANYGYTF. Written as DNA, the CDR3 is TGTGCCAGCAGCCAAGATAAGCAGGGCGCTAACTATGGCTACACCTTC.

The chain links TRBV3-1 (or the pseudogene TRBV3-2) to TRBJ1-1; D is possibly TRBD1 (6 bases). CDR1 and CDR2 (germline): LGHDT, YNNKEL (reference sequence). V lost 4 bases and J 5 bases, leaving 17 bases between the germline ends. The CDR3 consists of 15 residues. DNA of the CDR3: TGTGCCAGCAGCCGTAGGGACACAAAACGGACTGAAGCTTTCTTT. Amino acids: CASSRRDTKRTEAFF.

V gene TRBV28 combines with J gene TRBJ2-5; 14 bases are shared with TRBD2. Germline V gene data show CDR1 as MDHEN and CDR2 as SYDVKM. J lost 2 bases, V lost 3 bases, and 11 bases had no gene match. This CDR3 spans 19 amino acids. The CDR3 sequence is CASSFRLAGGPSEQETQYF. CDR3 nucleotide sequence: TGTGCCAGCAGTTTTCGACTAGCGGGGGGGCCTAGTGAGCAAGAGACCCAGTACTTC.

The J gene is TRBJ1-5, the V gene TRBV3-1 (or the pseudogene TRBV3-2), with 7 bases lining up with TRBD1. The J segment lost 2 bases and the V segment lost 4 bases, leaving 2 bases of the junction unmatched. Germline V gene lookup returns CDR1 LGHDT and CDR2 YNNKEL (reference sequence). The CDR3 loop spans 14 amino acids. CDR3 residues: CASSRGGGNQPQHF. CDR3 bases: TGTGCCAGCAGCCGAGGGGGCGGCAATCAGCCCCAGCATTTT.

The chain combines TRBV6-4 with TRBJ1-2, with 9 nucleotides matching TRBD1. V lost 6 bases and J lost 8; bases outside the gene matches: 7. CDR3 length: 13 residues. Per the germline V gene, CDR1 is MRHNA and CDR2 is SNTAGT. CDR3 amino acids: CASRGDRVGGYTF. CDR3 nucleotide sequence: TGTGCCAGCAGGGGGGACAGGGTCGGCGGCTACACCTTC.

V usage is TRBV28 and J usage is TRBJ1-5; 7 bases match TRBD1. J gave up 4 bases and V 4 bases, and 19 bases lay outside the gene matches. This CDR3 is 19 amino acids long. Germline V gives CDR1 MDHEN, CDR2 SYDVKM. The CDR3 DNA follows: TGTGCCAGCAGTTCCACGTTTGCGCCCCGGGACAGAGAAAATCAGCCCCAGCATTTT. Its protein product is CASSSTFAPRDRENQPQHF. Filled out from reference TRBV28 and TRBJ1-5, the complete variable domain reads DVKVTQSSRYLVKRTGEKVFLECVQDMDHENMFWYRQDPGLGLRLIYFSYDVKMKEKGDIPEGYSVSREKKERFSLILESASTNQTSMYLCASSSTFAPRDRENQPQHFGDGTRLSIL.

This clone was detected only once. This chain connects TRBV6-2 or TRBV6-3 to TRBJ2-7; 7 nucleotides line up with TRBD2. V lost 5 bases and J lost 6; bases outside the gene matches: 7. Germline CDR1 is MNHEY and CDR2 is SVGEGT. The CDR3 loop spans 13 amino acids. The CDR3 is CASSDTREVEQYF. CDR3 nucleotide sequence: TGTGCCAGCAGTGACACCCGGGAGGTCGAGCAGTACTTC.

This chain links TRBV20-1 with TRBJ2-5; 8 positions match TRBD1. The V segment lost 3 bases and the J segment 4 bases; nucleotides outside the gene matches: 7. This CDR3 is built from 14 residues. CDR1 and CDR2 from the germline V gene are DFQATT and SNEGSKA (reference sequence). The chain's CDR3 is CSASKQGVLETQYF. CDR3 in DNA: TGCAGTGCTAGTAAACAGGGGGTCTTAGAGACCCAGTACTTC.

The J gene is TRBJ1-1, the V gene TRBV4-1; D ambiguous. Germline loops: CDR1 MGHRA, CDR2 YSYEKL. V was trimmed by 4 bases and J by 1 base, leaving 16 bases between them. The CDR3 sequence is 16 residues long. CDR3 sequence (DNA): TGCGCCAGCAGCCCTGAAGGTGGATGGAGGAACACTGAAGCTTTCTTT. Translation gives CASSPEGGWRNTEAFF.

The genes are TRBV12-3 or TRBV12-4 and TRBJ1-4, with D unclear. The CDR3 has 13 amino acids. V lost 1 base and J 8 bases, leaving 8 bases between the germline ends. CDR3 residues: CASSLGAAEKLFF. The CDR3 nucleotides are TGTGCCAGCAGTTTAGGGGCCGCCGAAAAACTGTTTTTT.

The chain is built from TRBV23-1 and TRBJ2-3; a weak D match, TRBD1 (6 bases). TRBV23-1 counts as an open reading frame of uncertain function. Trimming removed 3 bases from V and 3 bases from J, with 13 bases in between. CDR3 length: 15 amino acids. The CDR3: CASSQGRQGTDTQYF. Here the CDR3 DNA reads TGCGCCAGCAGTCAGGGTAGGCAGGGGACAGATACGCAGTATTTT.